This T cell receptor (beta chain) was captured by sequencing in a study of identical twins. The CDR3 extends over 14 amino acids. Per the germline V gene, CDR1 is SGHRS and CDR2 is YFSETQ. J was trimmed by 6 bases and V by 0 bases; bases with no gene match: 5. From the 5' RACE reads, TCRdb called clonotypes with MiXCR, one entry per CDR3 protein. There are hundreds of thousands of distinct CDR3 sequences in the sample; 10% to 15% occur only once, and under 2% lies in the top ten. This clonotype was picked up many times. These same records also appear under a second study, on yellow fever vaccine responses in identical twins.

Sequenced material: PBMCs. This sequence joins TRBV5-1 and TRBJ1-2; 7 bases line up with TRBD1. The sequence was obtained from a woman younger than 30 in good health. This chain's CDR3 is CASSLDRGRDGYTF. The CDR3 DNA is TGCGCCAGCAGCTTGGACAGGGGCAGAGATGGCTACACCTTC.